The T cell receptor beta chain described here comes from a study of blood T cell repertoires in COVID-19. Clinical history as reported by participants underpinned cohort assignment. Clones were sequenced by immunoSEQ multiplex PCR, and TCRdb holds only the in-frame ones, with some missing. Of 150,000 to 200,000 clones in the sample, approximately 82% were seen once. V gave up 1 base and J gave up 0 bases, with 2 bases separating them. The CDR3 contains 12 residues. Germline CDR1 and CDR2: SGHRS and YFSETQ. This rearrangement joins TRBV5-1 to TRBJ2-7; no firm D call. The specimen sequenced was PBMCs or T cells enriched from blood (not recorded which). This TCR was recovered from a man aged 55 to 69 who had recovered from COVID-19. CDR3 DNA: TGCGCCAGCAGCTTGCACTCCTACGAGCAGTACTTC. Protein sequence: CASSLHSYEQYF. Based on the CDR3 plus reference TRBV5-1 and TRBJ2-7, the full variable domain is KAGVTQTPRYLIKTRGQQVTLSCSPISGHRSVSWYQQTPGQGLQFLFEYFSETQRNKGNFPGRFSGRQFSNSRSEMNVSTLELGDSALYLCASSLHSYEQYFGPGTRLTVT.